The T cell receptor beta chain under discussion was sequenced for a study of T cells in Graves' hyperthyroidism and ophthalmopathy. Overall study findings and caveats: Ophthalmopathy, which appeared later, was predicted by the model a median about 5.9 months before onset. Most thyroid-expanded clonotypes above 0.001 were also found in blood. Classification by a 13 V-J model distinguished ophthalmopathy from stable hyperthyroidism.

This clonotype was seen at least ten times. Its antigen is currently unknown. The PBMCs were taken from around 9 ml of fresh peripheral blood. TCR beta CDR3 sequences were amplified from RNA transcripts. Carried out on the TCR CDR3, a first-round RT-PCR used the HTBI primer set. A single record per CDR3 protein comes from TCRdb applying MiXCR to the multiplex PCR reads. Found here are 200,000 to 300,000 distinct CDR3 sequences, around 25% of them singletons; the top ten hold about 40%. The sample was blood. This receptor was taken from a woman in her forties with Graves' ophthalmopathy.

The CDR3 loop is CAWNGDRGNEQYF. CDR3 nucleotide sequence: TGTGCCTGGAACGGAGACAGGGGCAACGAGCAGTACTTC. The chain has TRBV30 and TRBJ2-7, with 8 positions matching TRBD1. CDR3 length: 13 residues. The ends lost 4 bases at V and 5 bases at J; junction bases unmatched: 7. Germline CDR1 and CDR2: GTSNPN and SVGIG (reference sequence).